The 23 T cell receptor beta chains below all came from one sample that was sequenced in a study of blood T cell repertoires in COVID-19. Here immunoSEQ multiplex PCR was the method, and the copy in TCRdb shows in-frame clones only, minus some. The table includes about 160,000 clones, 92% detected once. Sequencing was performed on peripheral blood. The receptor set was obtained from a man younger than 40 with COVID-19, enrolled during active disease.

The chain joins TRBV28 to TRBJ2-7; 8 bases are shared with TRBD1. The trim removed 4 bases at V and 2 bases at J, leaving 4 bases unmatched. The CDR3 covers 14 residues. Germline-derived CDR1 and CDR2 are MDHEN and SYDVKM. The CDR3 loop reads CASSSPGQAYEQYF. The CDR3 DNA reads TGTGCCAGCAGTTCGCCGGGACAGGCCTACGAGCAGTACTTC.

This clone was detected only once. The J gene is TRBJ1-3, the V gene TRBV7-3; D uncertain. The germline V and J ends were trimmed by 6 bases and 0 bases, with 6 bases remaining between them. This CDR3 has 13 amino acids. CDR1 and CDR2 from the germline V gene are SGHTA and FQGTGA. In nucleotides, the CDR3 is TGTGCCAGCAGGTTTAGCTCTGGAAACACCATATATTTT. Translated: CASRFSSGNTIYF. The variable domain in full, completed from reference TRBV7-3 and TRBJ1-3, reads GAGVSQTPSNKVTEKGKYVELRCDPISGHTALYWYRQSLGQGPEFLIYFQGTGAADDSGLPNDRFFAVRPEGSVSTLKIQRTERGDSAVYLCASRFSSGNTIYFGEGSWLTVV.

This sequence joins TRBV7-2 and TRBJ1-2, with unresolved D. The germline CDR1 and CDR2 sequences are SGHTA and FQGNSA. The CDR3 totals 14 residues. V lost 3 bases and J 4 bases, leaving 12 bases between the germline ends. In DNA form, the CDR3 reads TGTGCCAGCAGCTTTCAACAGATCTCCTATGGCTACACCTTC. It translates to CASSFQQISYGYTF.

This clone was counted once. CDR3 nucleotides: TGTGCCAGTAGCCGGACAGGCGGTAATGAAAAACTGTTTTTT. Protein: CASSRTGGNEKLFF. This chain joins TRBV19 and TRBJ1-4; 7 bases map to TRBD1. The CDR3 consists of 14 residues. CDR1 and CDR2 from the germline V gene are LNHDA and SQIVND (reference sequence). The V gene end was trimmed by 6 bases and the J gene end by 4 bases; junction bases not matched to a gene: 5. Drawing the rest from reference TRBV19 and TRBJ1-4, the complete variable domain is DGGITQSPKYLFRKEGQNVTLSCEQNLNHDAMYWYRQDPGQGLRLIYYSQIVNDFQKGDIAEGYSVSREKKESFPLTVTSAQKNPTAFYLCASSRTGGNEKLFFGSGTQLSVL.

The chain joins TRBV6-1 to TRBJ2-1; TRBD2 matches at 8 bases. With 10 bases clipped from V and 4 bases from J, the junction kept 3 bases outside the gene matches. Looked up from germline, CDR1 is MNHNS and CDR2 is SASEGT. This CDR3 contains 12 residues. The CDR3 DNA follows: TGTGCCACTAGCGGGTCTTACAATGAGCAGTTCTTC. Amino acids: CATSGSYNEQFF.

The chain uses TRBV24-1 and TRBJ2-7; 9 bases line up with TRBD1. The trim removed 4 bases at V and 4 bases at J, leaving 7 bases unmatched. The CDR3 is 15 amino acids. CDR1 KGHDR and CDR2 SFDVKD come from the germline V gene. CDR3 region: CATSDPGTGLYEQYF. The DNA of the CDR3 is TGTGCCACCAGTGACCCCGGGACAGGGCTTTACGAGCAGTACTTC.

The chain joins TRBV29-1 to TRBJ1-4; 8 bases are shared with TRBD1. The V segment lost 4 bases and the J segment 4 bases; nucleotides outside the gene matches: 8. In germline, CDR1 is SQVTM, CDR2 ANQGSEA. This CDR3 is 15 amino acids long. The CDR3 DNA follows: TGCAGCGTTGCTCTTCAGGGGGCAGTTAATGAAAAACTGTTTTTT. Translating gives CSVALQGAVNEKLFF.

This rearrangement joins TRBV7-2 to TRBJ2-1; D perhaps matches TRBD1 (6 bases). Trimming shortened V by 5 bases and J by 3 bases, and 11 bases separated the two germline ends. Per the germline V gene, CDR1 is SGHTA and CDR2 is FQGNSA. The CDR3 spans 14 residues. The CDR3 DNA sequence: TGTGCCAGCAGCCCCACGACAGGCTACAATGAGCAGTTCTTC. This sequence encodes CASSPTTGYNEQFF.

The chain joins TRBV7-2 to TRBJ2-3; the match to TRBD2 covers 10 bases. Germline V CDR1 and CDR2: SGHTA, FQGNSA. Trimming at V came to 2 bases and at J to 5 bases, leaving 4 bases not matched to a gene. The length of the CDR3 is 15 residues. The CDR3 nucleotides read TGTGCCAGCAGCTTAAGCGGGGGGGCGGTAGATACGCAGTATTTT. The encoded protein is CASSLSGGAVDTQYF.

V usage is TRBV7-9 and J usage is TRBJ2-3; no definite D call. Germline-derived CDR1 and CDR2 are SEHNR and FQNEAQ (reference sequence). The CDR3 is 13 residues long. V lost 7 bases and J 2 bases, leaving 10 bases between the germline ends. The CDR3 nucleotides are TGTGCCAGCATCGGGTCAAACACAGATACGCAGTATTTT. This translates into CASIGSNTDTQYF.

This clone has only a few counts. The chain employs TRBV7-2 and TRBJ1-4; TRBD1 agrees at 10 bases. Germline-derived CDR1 and CDR2 are SGHTA and FQGNSA. The V segment lost 5 bases and the J segment 4 bases; nucleotides outside the gene matches: 13. The CDR3 loop spans 18 amino acids. As DNA, the CDR3 is TGTGCCAGCAGCCTCAGCCCCGGGACAGGGGCTTATAATGAAAAACTGTTTTTT. Protein: CASSLSPGTGAYNEKLFF. Combining the CDR3 with reference TRBV7-2 and TRBJ1-4 gives the whole variable domain GAGVSQSPSNKVTEKGKDVELRCDPISGHTALYWYRQSLGQGLEFLIYFQGNSAPDKSGLPSDRFSAERTGGSVSTLTIQRTQQEDSAVYLCASSLSPGTGAYNEKLFFGSGTQLSVL.

The chain carries TRBV18 and TRBJ2-3; 7 nucleotides line up with TRBD1. This CDR3 region has 16 residues. Germline values: CDR1 KGHSH, CDR2 LQKENI. V shed 3 bases and J 0 bases; nucleotides not matched to a gene: 6. CDR3 amino acids: CASSPLGQSSTDTQYF. The CDR3 coding sequence is TGTGCCAGCTCACCCCTGGGACAGAGTAGCACAGATACGCAGTATTTT. The full variable domain, in which reference TRBV18 and TRBJ2-3 provide the parts outside the CDR3, is NAGVMQNPRHLVRRRGQEARLRCSPMKGHSHVYWYRQLPEEGLKFMVYLQKENIIDESGMPKERFSAEFPKEGPSILRIQQVVRGDSAAYFCASSPLGQSSTDTQYFGPGTRLTVL.

The rearrangement joins TRBV27 to TRBJ1-5; possibly TRBD1 for D (5 bases). The CDR3 sequence is 12 residues long. Trimming left V 6 bases short and J 6 bases short, with 9 bases between. The germline gives CDR1 MNHEY, CDR2 SMNVEV (reference sequence). CDR3 amino acids: CASSDQGQPQHF. The CDR3 region has the DNA TGTGCCAGCAGCGACCAGGGTCAGCCCCAGCATTTT.

This chain connects TRBV11-2 to TRBJ1-2; 10 bases align to TRBD1. From germline, CDR1 is SGHAT and CDR2 FQNNGV. The CDR3 contains 16 residues. V shed 1 base, J shed 7 bases, and the junction held 9 bases outside the gene matches. CDR3 amino acids: CASSLVGRWDRGGYTF. CDR3 bases: TGTGCCAGCAGCTTAGTAGGAAGGTGGGACAGGGGTGGCTACACCTTC.

The chain employs TRBV19 and TRBJ2-2; TRBD1 matches 9 bases. The ends lost 6 bases at V and 7 bases at J; junction bases unmatched: 9. The V gene's germline CDR1 is LNHDA and CDR2 SQIVND (reference sequence). The CDR3 consists of 15 residues. CDR3 region: CASSTRTGAFGELFF. CDR3 nucleotide sequence: TGTGCCAGTAGCACCCGGACAGGGGCGTTCGGGGAGCTGTTTTTT.

This rearrangement joins TRBV9 to TRBJ1-4; 9 nucleotides agree with TRBD1. J was trimmed by 4 bases and V by 4 bases; bases with no gene match: 11. CDR1 and CDR2 from the germline V gene are SGDLS and YYNGEE. The CDR3 is 17 amino acids. CDR3: CASSPRPGTGINEKLFF. CDR3 bases: TGTGCCAGCAGCCCCCGTCCCGGGACAGGGATTAATGAAAAACTGTTTTTT.

The chain couples TRBV19 to TRBJ1-5; TRBD1 might be the D (6 bases). Germline CDR1 reads LNHDA; CDR2 reads SQIVND (reference sequence). The CDR3 runs 15 residues. V shed 10 bases and J shed 1 base, with 17 bases lying between them. Here the CDR3 reads CATLRGADSNQPQHF. CDR3 DNA sequence: TGTGCCACCTTGCGGGGGGCAGACAGCAATCAGCCCCAGCATTTT.

This chain uses TRBV7-9 with TRBJ2-7; the D gene is possibly TRBD1 (5 bases). CDR1 is SEHNR, CDR2 FQNEAQ, per germline (reference sequence). The length of the CDR3 is 14 residues. The ends were cut back, 1 base at V and 1 base at J, with 8 bases in the middle. The chain's CDR3 is CASSLVQGSYEQYF. The DNA for the CDR3 is TGTGCCAGCAGCTTAGTTCAGGGATCCTACGAGCAGTACTTC.

The chain links TRBV6-5 to TRBJ2-1; no firm D call. Trimming shortened V by 3 bases and J by 6 bases, and 12 bases separated the two germline ends. Germline CDR1 and CDR2: MNHEY and SVGAGI. The CDR3 loop spans 14 amino acids. The CDR3 here is CASSYIPSGNEQFF. The CDR3 region has the DNA TGTGCCAGCAGTTATATCCCGTCGGGCAATGAGCAGTTCTTC.

This chain connects TRBV19 to TRBJ1-1; D is unclear. The ends were cut back, 2 bases at V and 0 bases at J, with 7 bases in the middle. The CDR3 covers 14 residues. Germline V gene lookup returns CDR1 LNHDA and CDR2 SQIVND (reference sequence). CDR3 DNA sequence: TGTGCCAGTAGTATAACAGTCATGAACACTGAAGCTTTCTTT. Translation: CASSITVMNTEAFF.

This chain connects TRBV5-5 to TRBJ2-3; 11 bases are shared with TRBD1. Germline CDR1 is SGHKS and CDR2 is YYEKEE (reference sequence). CDR3 size: 17 residues. V was clipped by 0 bases and J by 3 bases; unmatched bases: 6. DNA of the CDR3: TGTGCCAGCAGCTTGGTGGGGACAGGGGGAGAAACAGATACGCAGTATTTT. Its translation: CASSLVGTGGETDTQYF. Based on the CDR3 plus reference TRBV5-5 and TRBJ2-3, the full variable domain is DAGVTQSPTHLIKTRGQQVTLRCSPISGHKSVSWYQQVLGQGPQFIFQYYEKEERGRGNFPDRFSARQFPNYSSELNVNALLLGDSALYLCASSLVGTGGETDTQYFGPGTRLTVL.

This chain joins TRBV30 and TRBJ1-2; 7 bases align to TRBD1. The germline CDR1 and CDR2 sequences are GTSNPN and SVGIG (reference sequence). Germline trimming cut 5 bases from V and 4 bases from J; bases unmatched to any gene: 7. The CDR3 is 13 residues long. CDR3 DNA sequence: TGTGCCTGGGGGACGGGACAGCTCTATGGCTACACCTTC. Translation: CAWGTGQLYGYTF.

This chain connects TRBV10-3 to TRBJ1-4; weak D call: TRBD1 (5 bases). Looked up from germline, CDR1 is ENHRY and CDR2 is SYGVKD. The length of the CDR3 is 13 residues. The V end was cut by 6 bases, the J end by 5 bases, with 10 bases between. The CDR3 nucleotides are TGTGCCATCAGGGGGGGGATCAATGAAAAACTGTTTTTT. This sequence encodes CAIRGGINEKLFF.